The 7 T cell receptor beta chains below were found in one sample sequenced in a study of T cells in localized non-small cell lung cancer (dated by TCRdb to the early 2020s). Library preparation employed the immunoSEQ multiplex PCR assay. What TCRdb holds here is the immuneACCESS table cut down to in-frame rearrangements. Part of the clones is not present; checked against another copy, under half of the missing clones reflect an unresolved V gene, and the others are unexplained. Counted in this sample were about 45,000 clones; roughly 91% of them appeared once. The leading ten clones occupy 8% to 11% of the sample. Sequenced material: PBMCs, taken before any cancer treatment. These receptors were collected from a woman aged 40-69 years with stage II lung adenocarcinoma.

The rearrangement uses TRBV7-3 and TRBJ2-2; 9 bases fit TRBD1. The junction had 0 bases not matched to a gene; V was cut back by 4 bases and J by 3 bases. This CDR3 has 14 residues. In germline, CDR1 is SGHTA, CDR2 FQGTGA. The CDR3 region is CASSYRGHTGELFF. CDR3 nucleotides: TGTGCCAGCAGCTACAGGGGGCACACCGGGGAGCTGTTTTTT.

The chain recombines TRBV5-1 with TRBJ2-7; 10 positions agree with TRBD2. Germline V gene data show CDR1 as SGHRS and CDR2 as YFSETQ. The V and J ends lost 0 bases and 2 bases, in that order; junction bases with no gene match: 8. The CDR3 length is 17 residues. The CDR3 here is CASSLAQLAGDPYEQYF. The CDR3 DNA is TGCGCCAGCAGCTTGGCCCAGCTAGCGGGGGACCCCTACGAGCAGTACTTC.

The rearrangement links TRBV19 to TRBJ1-5, with 7 bases fitting TRBD1. V shed 6 bases, J shed 8 bases, and the junction held 13 bases outside the gene matches. This CDR3 comprises 15 residues. Looked up from germline, CDR1 is LNHDA and CDR2 is SQIVND (reference sequence). The CDR3 loop is CASRIRQGDLKPQHF. The CDR3 region has the DNA TGTGCCAGTAGAATAAGACAGGGTGATTTGAAGCCCCAGCATTTT.

This sequence joins TRBV18 and TRBJ2-7; 7 positions match TRBD2. CDR3 length: 16 residues. Germline assignment: CDR1 KGHSH and CDR2 LQKENI. V gave up 3 bases and J gave up 3 bases; unmatched junction bases: 11. The CDR3 DNA reads TGTGCCAGCTCACCTCAGCGTGGCGGGGGTGGCTACGAGCAGTACTTC. Its translation: CASSPQRGGGGYEQYF.

The gene calls are TRBV5-1 and TRBJ2-3, with 7 bases identical to TRBD2. CDR1 SGHRS and CDR2 YFSETQ come from the germline V gene. The length of the CDR3 is 18 residues. With V trimmed by 0 bases and J by 0 bases, 10 bases remained unmatched. The CDR3 DNA follows: TGCGCCAGCAGCTTGGATCAGGCCTCGGGGGGTAGCACAGATACGCAGTATTTT. As protein: CASSLDQASGGSTDTQYF.

The chain carries TRBV19 and TRBJ1-5, with D possibly matching TRBD1 (6 bases). Trimming left V 0 bases short and J 3 bases short, with 15 bases between. This CDR3 is 17 amino acids long. Germline V gives CDR1 LNHDA, CDR2 SQIVND (reference sequence). CDR3 in amino acids: CASSIDLSTGHNQPQHF. Written as DNA, the CDR3 is TGTGCCAGTAGTATAGATTTGTCGACAGGCCACAATCAGCCCCAGCATTTT.

The V call is TRBV19, the J call TRBJ1-1; no firm D call. The CDR3 covers 11 residues. Looked up from germline, CDR1 is LNHDA and CDR2 is SQIVND (reference sequence). The ends were cut back, 4 bases at V and 3 bases at J, with 3 bases in the middle. The DNA for the CDR3 is TGTGCCAGTAGTAGGGACACTGAAGCTTTCTTT. This sequence encodes CASSRDTEAFF.